One sample yielded the 32 T cell receptor beta chains listed below, sequenced in a study of blood T cell repertoires in COVID-19. Data came from immunoSEQ multiplex PCR; TCRdb stores just in-frame clones and leaves some out. Here the sample spans roughly 400,000 clones, roughly 91% being singletons. The sequencing input was PBMCs or T cells enriched from blood (not recorded which). These receptors were taken from a woman younger than 45 who had recovered from COVID-19.

This clone was found a few times. The genes are TRBV29-1 and TRBJ1-1; D is undetermined. CDR3 length: 12 residues. From germline, CDR1 is SQVTM and CDR2 ANQGSEA. The CDR3 DNA is TGCAGAGTTAAATCGGGGATCAGTGAAGCTTTCTTT. Protein: CRVKSGISEAFF. The entire variable domain, with the rest obtained from reference TRBV29-1 and TRBJ1-1, is as follows: SAVISQKPSRDICQRGTSLTIQCQVDSQVTMMFWYRQQPGQSLTLIATANQGSEATYESGFVIDKFPISRPNLTFSTLTVSNMSPEDSSIYLCRVKSGISEAFFGQGTRLTVV.

The V gene is TRBV4-2, the J gene TRBJ2-3, with D unresolved. Trimming left V 0 bases short and J 1 base short, with 11 bases between. Germline CDR1 is LGHNA and CDR2 is YNFKEQ. The CDR3 has 16 residues. CDR3 in amino acids: CASSQENLPRTDTQYF. The CDR3 DNA follows: TGTGCCAGCAGCCAAGAAAACTTACCACGCACAGATACGCAGTATTTT.

The chain carries TRBV9 and TRBJ1-4, with 9 positions matching TRBD1. From germline, CDR1 is SGDLS and CDR2 YYNGEE. The V and J ends lost 4 bases and 5 bases, in that order; junction bases with no gene match: 6. The CDR3 contains 15 residues. The CDR3 DNA sequence: TGTGCCAGCAGCACTCGGGACAGGGAGAATGAAAAACTGTTTTTT. Amino acid sequence: CASSTRDRENEKLFF.

The chain is built from TRBV11-1 and TRBJ1-4, with a possible D match to TRBD1 (5 bases). This CDR3 has 16 residues. CDR1 SGHAT and CDR2 FQDESV come from the germline V gene (reference sequence). V was shortened by 0 bases and J by 7 bases, with 15 bases between the two germline ends. The DNA of the CDR3 is TGTGCCAGCAGCTTAGCGATGGGCCAGGGTGGTGAAAAACTGTTTTTT. It encodes CASSLAMGQGGEKLFF.

The genes are TRBV30 and TRBJ2-3; TRBD2 matches 10 bases. CDR1 is GTSNPN and CDR2 is SVGIG in the germline V gene (reference sequence). J lost 3 bases, V lost 0 bases, and 3 bases had no gene match. The CDR3 has 15 residues. In nucleotides, the CDR3 is TGTGCCTGGAGTGTACTAGCGGGAAGTACAGATACGCAGTATTTT. Translated, it gives CAWSVLAGSTDTQYF.

The chain joins TRBV6-5 to TRBJ2-1, with a possible D match to TRBD1 (6 bases). Trimming removed 0 bases at V and 3 bases at J, with 12 bases between. This CDR3 is built from 16 residues. Germline CDR1 MNHEY, CDR2 SVGAGI. The CDR3 loop reads CASSYSTQGLYNEQFF. CDR3 DNA sequence: TGTGCCAGCAGTTACTCGACGCAGGGGCTCTACAATGAGCAGTTCTTC.

The chain combines TRBV29-1 with TRBJ1-2, with D possibly TRBD1 on 5 matching bases. This CDR3 region has 15 residues. Germline CDR1 and CDR2: SQVTM and ANQGSEA. Trimming pared 0 bases from V and 1 base from J, leaving 12 bases between. CDR3 bases: TGCAGCGTTGAAGAGGTGGGGGGATATAACTATGGCTACACCTTC. Translated: CSVEEVGGYNYGYTF.

The chain combines TRBV28 with TRBJ2-2, with D uncertain. V lost 5 bases and J lost 0, with 16 bases in between. The germline V gene encodes CDR1 MDHEN and CDR2 SYDVKM. The CDR3 loop spans 17 amino acids. This chain's CDR3 is CASSPSRLTANTGELFF. In DNA, the CDR3 is TGTGCCAGCAGTCCCTCTAGGCTAACCGCGAACACCGGGGAGCTGTTTTTT.

CDR3 in amino acids: CASSYSTGQGSNQPQHF. The CDR3 DNA is TGTGCCAGCAGTTACTCGACTGGACAGGGCAGCAATCAGCCCCAGCATTTT. The rearrangement uses TRBV6-2 or TRBV6-3 and TRBJ1-5; TRBD1 aligns across 8 bases. The V gene end was trimmed by 0 bases and the J gene end by 1 base; junction bases not matched to a gene: 5. The CDR3 covers 17 residues. Per germline, CDR1 MNHEY and CDR2 SVGEGT.

The V and J genes are TRBV3-1 (or the pseudogene TRBV3-2) and TRBJ1-5; the D gene is possibly TRBD1 (5 bases). Germline lookup yields CDR1 LGHDT and CDR2 YNNKEL (reference sequence). V was clipped by 6 bases and J by 2 bases, with 11 bases between them. CDR3 length equals 14 residues. CDR3 sequence reads: CASRAGLGNQPQHF. CDR3 coding DNA: TGTGCCAGCAGAGCGGGGCTGGGCAATCAGCCCCAGCATTTT.

This chain uses TRBV19 with TRBJ1-2; D not certain. The CDR3 extends over 14 amino acids. Per the germline V gene, CDR1 is LNHDA and CDR2 is SQIVND (reference sequence). V was trimmed by 5 bases and J by 3 bases, leaving 13 bases between them. The CDR3 sequence is CASSRFGSDYGYTF. Here the CDR3 DNA reads TGTGCCAGTAGTCGCTTCGGGAGTGACTATGGCTACACCTTC.

The chain employs TRBV19 and TRBJ2-1, with 7 bases fitting TRBD2. The J segment lost 2 bases and the V segment lost 1 base, leaving 2 bases of the junction unmatched. Germline CDR1 is LNHDA and CDR2 is SQIVND (reference sequence). The length of the CDR3 is 15 residues. The CDR3 coding sequence is TGTGCCAGTAGTATAGCGGGAGGCCCCTACAATGAGCAGTTCTTC. Translating it yields CASSIAGGPYNEQFF. Full variable domain (rest looked up from reference TRBV19 and TRBJ2-1): DGGITQSPKYLFRKEGQNVTLSCEQNLNHDAMYWYRQDPGQGLRLIYYSQIVNDFQKGDIAEGYSVSREKKESFPLTVTSAQKNPTAFYLCASSIAGGPYNEQFFGPGTRLTVL.

The chain recombines TRBV3-1 (or the pseudogene TRBV3-2) with TRBJ2-1, with 8 positions matching TRBD2. The J segment lost 13 bases and the V segment lost 0 bases, leaving 8 bases of the junction unmatched. CDR1 and CDR2 (germline): LGHDT, YNNKEL (reference sequence). This CDR3 is 14 amino acids long. The CDR3 DNA reads as TGTGCCAGCAGCCAAGAGGTACGGGGGGGGCCTCAGTTCTTC. Amino acids: CASSQEVRGGPQFF.

In DNA, the CDR3 is TGTGCCAGCAACTTCCGACAGGGATATCAGCCCCAGCATTTT. Translating gives CASNFRQGYQPQHF. This sequence joins TRBV28 and TRBJ1-5; TRBD1 matches at 7 bases. The CDR3 is 14 residues long. From germline, CDR1 is MDHEN and CDR2 SYDVKM. After removal of 7 bases from V and 5 bases from J, the junction contained 8 bases not matched to a gene.

This clone was detected a few times. V gene TRBV18 combines with J gene TRBJ1-3, with D tentatively TRBD1 (5 bases). Trimming stripped 1 base from V and 0 bases from J, with 13 bases between. Germline CDR1 and CDR2: KGHSH and LQKENI. The CDR3 extends over 17 amino acids. CDR3 nucleotides: TGTGCCAGCTCACCACTGACGGCGGGGCCCTCTGGAAACACCATATATTTT. Translation gives CASSPLTAGPSGNTIYF.

J is TRBJ2-5 and V is TRBV19, with 8 bases identical to TRBD1. Germline CDR1 reads LNHDA; CDR2 reads SQIVND (reference sequence). V dropped 6 bases and J dropped 5; count of bases not matched to a gene: 11. The CDR3 is 15 residues long. As DNA, the CDR3 is TGTGCCAGTAGATTAAGACAGGGGCCTCAGGAGACCCAGTACTTC. This sequence encodes CASRLRQGPQETQYF. Variable domain in full (rest from reference TRBV19 and TRBJ2-5): DGGITQSPKYLFRKEGQNVTLSCEQNLNHDAMYWYRQDPGQGLRLIYYSQIVNDFQKGDIAEGYSVSREKKESFPLTVTSAQKNPTAFYLCASRLRQGPQETQYFGPGTRLLVL.

This chain connects TRBV5-1 to TRBJ2-6; the D gene is possibly TRBD1 (5 bases). Germline lookup yields CDR1 SGHRS and CDR2 YFSETQ. Trimming pared 4 bases from V and 0 bases from J, leaving 11 bases between. This CDR3 has 16 amino acids. CDR3 nucleotides: TGCGCCAGCAGCATCGGACACACCTCTGGGGCCAACGTCCTGACTTTC. Translation: CASSIGHTSGANVLTF.

The chain recombines TRBV6-4 with TRBJ1-4; maybe TRBD1 (5 bases). The CDR3 covers 13 residues. The V gene lost 9 bases and the J gene lost 1 base, with 9 bases spanning the gap. Germline lookup yields CDR1 MRHNA and CDR2 SNTAGT. The CDR3 loop reads CARPDRTNEKLFF. The CDR3 DNA sequence: TGTGCCAGACCAGACAGAACTAATGAAAAACTGTTTTTT.

The chain links TRBV19 to TRBJ1-5; D gene uncertain. Deletions cut 5 bases from V and 4 bases from J, with 12 bases between. The CDR3 sequence is 14 residues long. Germline V gives CDR1 LNHDA, CDR2 SQIVND (reference sequence). The CDR3: CASSPTIRNQPQHF. CDR3 DNA: TGTGCCAGTAGTCCGACAATACGGAATCAGCCCCAGCATTTT.

This clone was seen more than once but under ten times. The chain couples TRBV7-9 to TRBJ2-7; D is unclear. CDR3 size: 11 residues. The ends were cut back, 5 bases at V and 0 bases at J, with 2 bases in the middle. The germline CDR1 and CDR2 sequences are SEHNR and FQNEAQ (reference sequence). CDR3 sequence (DNA): TGTGCCAGCAGCCTCTCCTACGAGCAGTACTTC. It yields the protein CASSLSYEQYF.

This clone was seen a handful of times. The chain uses TRBV24-1 and TRBJ1-1; 7 positions agree with TRBD1. The germline V gene encodes CDR1 KGHDR and CDR2 SFDVKD. J was trimmed by 8 bases and V by 5 bases; bases with no gene match: 4. This CDR3 spans 12 amino acids. The CDR3 DNA reads TGTGCCACCAGTGGAGGGGGCGGCGAAGCTTTCTTT. Translating it yields CATSGGGGEAFF.

The V and J genes are TRBV3-1 (or the pseudogene TRBV3-2) and TRBJ1-2, with 7 positions matching TRBD1. The germline V gene has CDR1 LGHDT and CDR2 YNNKEL (reference sequence). CDR3 length equals 15 residues. Trimming at V came to 3 bases and at J to 4 bases, leaving 8 bases not matched to a gene. Written as DNA, the CDR3 is TGTGCCAGCAGCCACTTTGACAGGGAACCCTATGGCTACACCTTC. Its protein is CASSHFDREPYGYTF.

The chain has TRBV6-2 or TRBV6-3 and TRBJ1-2; no clear D gene. The CDR3 covers 12 residues. Trimming pared 5 bases from V and 3 bases from J, leaving 7 bases between. The germline V gene encodes CDR1 MNHEY and CDR2 SVGEGT. The CDR3 DNA reads as TGTGCCAGCAGTCCGTCAGACTATGGCTACACCTTC. It specifies CASSPSDYGYTF.

This chain connects TRBV7-9 to TRBJ1-2; weak D call: TRBD1 (6 bases). Trimming took off 1 base at V and 3 bases at J, with 12 bases between the two ends. Germline CDR1 and CDR2: SEHNR and FQNEAQ (reference sequence). The CDR3 covers 15 residues. The CDR3 bases are TGTGCCAGCAGCTTAGGAGGCAGGGGCTACTATGGCTACACCTTC. This sequence encodes CASSLGGRGYYGYTF.

V is TRBV3-1 (or the pseudogene TRBV3-2) and J is TRBJ2-3; 7 nucleotides align to TRBD1. CDR3 size: 15 residues. V shed 1 base and J 4 bases; nucleotides not matched to a gene: 5. The germline V gene has CDR1 LGHDT and CDR2 YNNKEL (reference sequence). The CDR3 region is CASSQGQGLSDTQYF. CDR3 DNA: TGTGCCAGCAGCCAAGGACAGGGTTTGTCAGATACGCAGTATTTT.

The rearrangement joins TRBV6-5 to TRBJ1-1; possibly TRBD1 for D (6 bases). Trimming removed 2 bases from V and 7 bases from J, with 14 bases in between. CDR3 size: 14 residues. Germline V lookup: CDR1 MNHEY, CDR2 SVGAGI. CDR3 bases: TGTGCCAGCAGTTACCCGGACAGCCCTTATGAAGCTTTCTTT. Residues: CASSYPDSPYEAFF.

V is TRBV2 and J is TRBJ1-3, with D hard to call. Trimming left V 11 bases short and J 1 base short, with 6 bases between. Looked up from germline, CDR1 is SNHLY and CDR2 is FYNNEI. This CDR3 contains 11 residues. The CDR3 reads CAAGSGNTIYF. The CDR3 DNA sequence: TGTGCCGCGGGGTCTGGAAACACCATATATTTT. Complete variable domain (other parts from reference TRBV2 and TRBJ1-3): EPEVTQTPSHQVTQMGQEVILRCVPISNHLYFYWYRQILGQKVEFLVSFYNNEISEKSEIFDDQFSVERPDGSNFTLKIRSTKLEDSAMYFCAAGSGNTIYFGEGSWLTVV.

The CDR3 sequence is CAISEAAVSGNTIYF. DNA for the CDR3: TGTGCCATCAGTGAGGCTGCGGTCTCTGGAAACACCATATATTTT. This chain links TRBV10-3 with TRBJ1-3; D is undetermined. Between the trimmed V and J ends, which lost 2 bases and 0 bases, there was a span of 8 bases. CDR1 is ENHRY and CDR2 is SYGVKD in the germline V gene. The CDR3 consists of 15 residues.

J is TRBJ1-4 and V is TRBV19; the match to TRBD1 covers 8 bases. The CDR3 loop spans 14 amino acids. J was trimmed by 6 bases and V by 3 bases; bases with no gene match: 3. From germline, CDR1 is LNHDA and CDR2 SQIVND (reference sequence). CDR3 bases: TGTGCCAGTAGTATGGGACAGGTAGATGAAAAACTGTTTTTT. Residues: CASSMGQVDEKLFF.

This chain uses TRBV24-1 with TRBJ2-3; D gene unclear. Trimming removed 7 bases at V and 0 bases at J, with 10 bases between. The CDR3 sequence is 14 residues long. Per the germline V gene, CDR1 is KGHDR and CDR2 is SFDVKD. CDR3 protein: CATRGSGSTDTQYF. CDR3 coding DNA: TGTGCCACCAGGGGCAGTGGGAGCACAGATACGCAGTATTTT.

The chain carries TRBV6-5 and TRBJ2-3; possible D gene TRBD1, 5 bases. CDR3 size: 14 residues. V was cut by 4 bases and J by 2 bases, with 10 bases left in between. The germline V gene has CDR1 MNHEY and CDR2 SVGAGI. The CDR3 nucleotides read TGTGCCAGCAGTTTGGACACGTACACAGATACGCAGTATTTT. Amino acids: CASSLDTYTDTQYF.

The table lists this clone with a count of one. This rearrangement joins TRBV4-1 to TRBJ2-7; 10 bases are a match to TRBD2. Germline trimming cut 0 bases from V and 3 bases from J; bases unmatched to any gene: 11. The CDR3 loop spans 18 amino acids. Looked up from germline, CDR1 is MGHRA and CDR2 is YSYEKL. The DNA for the CDR3 is TGCGCCAGCAGCCAAGAGCTAGCGGGAGTGAGTCGCCTCTACGAGCAGTACTTC. This codes for CASSQELAGVSRLYEQYF.